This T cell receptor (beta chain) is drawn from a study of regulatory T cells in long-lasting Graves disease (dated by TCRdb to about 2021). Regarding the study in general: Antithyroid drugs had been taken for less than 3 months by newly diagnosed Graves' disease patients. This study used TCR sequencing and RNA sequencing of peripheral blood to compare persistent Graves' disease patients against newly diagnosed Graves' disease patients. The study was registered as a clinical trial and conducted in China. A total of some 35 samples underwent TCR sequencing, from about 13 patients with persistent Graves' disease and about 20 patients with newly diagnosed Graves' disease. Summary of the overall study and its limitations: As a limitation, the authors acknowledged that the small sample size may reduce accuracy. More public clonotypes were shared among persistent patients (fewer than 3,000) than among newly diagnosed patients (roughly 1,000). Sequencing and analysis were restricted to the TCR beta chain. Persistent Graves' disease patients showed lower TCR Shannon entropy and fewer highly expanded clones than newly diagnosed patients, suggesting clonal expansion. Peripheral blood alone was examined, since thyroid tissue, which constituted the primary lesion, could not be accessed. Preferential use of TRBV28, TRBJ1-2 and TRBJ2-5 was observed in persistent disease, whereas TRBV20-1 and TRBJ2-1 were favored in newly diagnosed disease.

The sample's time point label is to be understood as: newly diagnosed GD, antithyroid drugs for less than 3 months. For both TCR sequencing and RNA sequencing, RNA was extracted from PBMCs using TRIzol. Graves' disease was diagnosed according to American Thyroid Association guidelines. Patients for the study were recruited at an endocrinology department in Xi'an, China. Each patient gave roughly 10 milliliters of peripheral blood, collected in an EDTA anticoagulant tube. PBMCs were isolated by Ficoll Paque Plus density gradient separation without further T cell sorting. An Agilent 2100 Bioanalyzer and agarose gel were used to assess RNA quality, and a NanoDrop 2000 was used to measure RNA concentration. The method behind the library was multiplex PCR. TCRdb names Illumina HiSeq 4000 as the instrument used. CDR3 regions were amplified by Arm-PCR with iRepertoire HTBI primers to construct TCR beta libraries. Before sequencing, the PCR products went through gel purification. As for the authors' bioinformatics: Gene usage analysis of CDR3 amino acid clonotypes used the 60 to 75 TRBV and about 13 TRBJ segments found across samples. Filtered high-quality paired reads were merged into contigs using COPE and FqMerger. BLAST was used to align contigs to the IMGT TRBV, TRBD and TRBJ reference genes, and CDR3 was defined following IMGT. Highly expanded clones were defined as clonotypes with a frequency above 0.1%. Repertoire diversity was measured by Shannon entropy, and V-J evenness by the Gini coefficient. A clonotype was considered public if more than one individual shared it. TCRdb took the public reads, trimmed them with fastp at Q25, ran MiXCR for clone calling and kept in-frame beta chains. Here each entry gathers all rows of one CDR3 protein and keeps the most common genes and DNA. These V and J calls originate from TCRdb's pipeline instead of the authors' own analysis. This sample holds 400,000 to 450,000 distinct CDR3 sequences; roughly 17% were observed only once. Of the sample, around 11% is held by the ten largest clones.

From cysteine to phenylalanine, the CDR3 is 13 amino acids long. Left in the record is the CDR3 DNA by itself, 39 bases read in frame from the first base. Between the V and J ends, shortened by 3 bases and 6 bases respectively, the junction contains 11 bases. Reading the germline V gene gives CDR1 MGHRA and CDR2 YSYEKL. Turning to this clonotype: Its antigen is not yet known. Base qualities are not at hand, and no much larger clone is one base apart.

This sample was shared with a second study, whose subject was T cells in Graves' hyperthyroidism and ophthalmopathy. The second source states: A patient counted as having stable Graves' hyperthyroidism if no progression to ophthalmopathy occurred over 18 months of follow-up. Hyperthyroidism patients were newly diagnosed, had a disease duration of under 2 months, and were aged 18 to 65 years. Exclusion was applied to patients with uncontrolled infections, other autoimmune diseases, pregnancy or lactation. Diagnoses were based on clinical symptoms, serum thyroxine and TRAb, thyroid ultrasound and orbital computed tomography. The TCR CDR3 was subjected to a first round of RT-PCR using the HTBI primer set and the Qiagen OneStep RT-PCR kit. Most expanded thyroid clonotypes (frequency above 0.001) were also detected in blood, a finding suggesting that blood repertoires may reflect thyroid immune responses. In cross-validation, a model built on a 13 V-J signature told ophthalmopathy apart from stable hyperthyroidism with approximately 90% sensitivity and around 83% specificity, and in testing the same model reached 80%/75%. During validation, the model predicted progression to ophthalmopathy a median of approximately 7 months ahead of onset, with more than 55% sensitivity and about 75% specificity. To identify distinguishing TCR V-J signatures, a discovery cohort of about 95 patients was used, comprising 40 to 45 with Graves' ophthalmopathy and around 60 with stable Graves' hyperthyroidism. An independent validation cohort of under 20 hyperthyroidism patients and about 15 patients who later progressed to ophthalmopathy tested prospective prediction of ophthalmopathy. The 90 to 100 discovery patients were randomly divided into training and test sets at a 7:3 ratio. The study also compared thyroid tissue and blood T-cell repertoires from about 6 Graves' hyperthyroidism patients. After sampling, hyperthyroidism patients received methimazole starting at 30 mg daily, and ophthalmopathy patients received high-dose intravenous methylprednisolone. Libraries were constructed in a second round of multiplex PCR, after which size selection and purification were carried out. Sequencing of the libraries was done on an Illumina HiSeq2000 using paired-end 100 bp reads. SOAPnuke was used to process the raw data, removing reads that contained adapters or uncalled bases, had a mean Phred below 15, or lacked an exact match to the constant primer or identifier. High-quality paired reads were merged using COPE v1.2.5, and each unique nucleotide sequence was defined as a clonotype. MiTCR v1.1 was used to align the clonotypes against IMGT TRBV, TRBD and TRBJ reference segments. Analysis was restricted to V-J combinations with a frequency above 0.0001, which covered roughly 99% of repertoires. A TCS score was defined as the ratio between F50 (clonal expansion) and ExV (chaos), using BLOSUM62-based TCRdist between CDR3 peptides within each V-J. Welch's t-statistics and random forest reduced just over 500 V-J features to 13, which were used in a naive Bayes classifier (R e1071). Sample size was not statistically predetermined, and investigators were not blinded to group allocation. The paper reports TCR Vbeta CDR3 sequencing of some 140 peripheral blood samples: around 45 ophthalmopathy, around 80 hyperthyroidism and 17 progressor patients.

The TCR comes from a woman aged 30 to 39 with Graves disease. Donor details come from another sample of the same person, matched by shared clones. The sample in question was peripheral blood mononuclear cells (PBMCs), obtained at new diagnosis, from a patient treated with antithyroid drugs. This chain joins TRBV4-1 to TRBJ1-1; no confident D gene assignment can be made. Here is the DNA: TGCGCCAGCAGCCATCGGGCTTCTTCTGAAGCTTTCTTT. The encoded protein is CASSHRASSEAFF.